This entry lists 30 T cell receptor beta chains sequenced from one sample in a study of cytomegalovirus exposure and HLA in healthy donors. Use of 60 Vbeta and 13 Jbeta primers characterized the PCR. The repertoire was sequenced with immunoSEQ multiplex PCR; TCRdb's copy has only in-frame clones and lacks some. Among about 160,000 clones listed, 79% were seen once. The sample was PBMCs. The source of these receptors is a man aged 50 to 60 in good health and CMV-seropositive.

The chain combines TRBV7-9 with TRBJ2-7; the D gene is possibly TRBD2 (5 bases). In germline, CDR1 is SEHNR, CDR2 FQNEAQ (reference sequence). CDR3 length: 12 amino acids. V was cut by 4 bases and J by 4 bases, with 8 bases left in between. Here the CDR3 DNA reads TGTGCCAGCAGCTCCACGGGGTACGAGCAGTACTTC. Its protein product is CASSSTGYEQYF. Supplemented by reference TRBV7-9 and TRBJ2-7, the full variable domain reads DTGVSQNPRHKITKRGQNVTFRCDPISEHNRLYWYRQTLGQGPEFLTYFQNEAQLEKSRLLSDRFSAERPKGSFSTLEIQRTEQGDSAMYLCASSSTGYEQYFGPGTRLTVT.

The chain links TRBV11-2 to TRBJ2-1, with 11 nucleotides matching TRBD2. This CDR3 spans 14 amino acids. With V trimmed by 6 bases and J by 5 bases, 3 bases remained unmatched. CDR1 is SGHAT, CDR2 FQNNGV, per germline. CDR3 residues: CASSSSGRHNEQFF. In nucleotides, the CDR3 is TGTGCCAGCAGTTCTAGCGGGAGGCACAATGAGCAGTTCTTC.

The rearrangement joins TRBV30 to TRBJ2-5, with D perhaps TRBD1 (5 bases). This CDR3 has 14 amino acids. Per the germline V gene, CDR1 is GTSNPN and CDR2 is SVGIG (reference sequence). Trimming took 0 bases from V and 4 from J, leaving 12 bases between them. CDR3 nucleotide sequence: TGTGCCTGGAGTGTTCAGGGTCTAGGAGAGACCCAGTACTTC. Its protein product is CAWSVQGLGETQYF.

The sample holds one count of this clone. The genes are TRBV6-1 and TRBJ2-3, with TRBD1 as a possible D gene (5 bases). This CDR3 contains 12 residues. From germline, CDR1 is MNHNS and CDR2 SASEGT. Deletions cut 4 bases from V and 4 bases from J, with 6 bases between. The CDR3 region has the DNA TGTGCCAGCAGTGCGACAGCAGATACGCAGTATTTT. This sequence encodes CASSATADTQYF.

The chain employs TRBV18 and TRBJ2-2, with TRBD1 as a possible D gene (5 bases). This CDR3 has 14 residues. Germline loops: CDR1 KGHSH, CDR2 LQKENI. Trimming pared 1 base from V and 3 bases from J, leaving 6 bases between. The CDR3 is CASSPRTHTGELFF. The DNA of the CDR3 is TGTGCCAGCTCACCACGGACACACACCGGGGAGCTGTTTTTT.

The chain couples TRBV7-9 to TRBJ2-7; 8 positions match TRBD2. The CDR3 is 18 amino acids. The germline CDR1 and CDR2 sequences are SEHNR and FQNEAQ (reference sequence). V lost 6 bases and J lost 4; bases outside the gene matches: 20. CDR3 sequence reads: CASSPPDSGTGGWYEQYF. The CDR3 nucleotides read TGTGCCAGCAGTCCCCCGGATAGCGGGACCGGGGGGTGGTACGAGCAGTACTTC.

This clone was found a few times. V usage is TRBV5-1 and J usage is TRBJ2-5; the D is unclear. Germline V gene data show CDR1 as SGHRS and CDR2 as YFSETQ. CDR3 length: 14 amino acids. V was shortened by 0 bases and J by 5 bases, with 11 bases between the two germline ends. CDR3 sequence reads: CASSLARMGETQYF. The CDR3 DNA sequence: TGCGCCAGCAGCTTGGCCAGGATGGGCGAGACCCAGTACTTC.

This clone was found a few times. The genes are TRBV5-6 and TRBJ2-1; 10 bases align to TRBD2. Trimming cost V 3 bases and J 6 bases; bases outside gene matches: 9. This CDR3 comprises 16 residues. Per the germline V gene, CDR1 is SGHDT and CDR2 is YYEEEE. CDR3 bases: TGTGCCAGCAGCTATCTAGCGGGAGAAATCATCAATGAGCAGTTCTTC. Translated, it gives CASSYLAGEIINEQFF.

The gene calls are TRBV19 and TRBJ2-2; D might be TRBD2 (7 bases). Germline CDR1 LNHDA, CDR2 SQIVND (reference sequence). V was shortened by 7 bases and J by 6 bases, with 15 bases between the two germline ends. The CDR3 has 14 amino acids. CDR3 in DNA: TGTGCCAGTAAGGGGGGGAGGGCCGCCGGGGAGCTGTTTTTT. Translated, it gives CASKGGRAAGELFF.

As DNA, the CDR3 is TGTGCCACCAGCAGATATGGACAGACCTACGAGCAGTACTTC. This encodes CATSRYGQTYEQYF. This sequence joins TRBV15 and TRBJ2-7; possibly TRBD1 for D (6 bases). Germline values: CDR1 LNHNV, CDR2 YYDKDF (reference sequence). V was cut by 2 bases and J by 2 bases, with 10 bases left in between. This CDR3 has 14 amino acids.

The gene calls are TRBV18 and TRBJ1-2; 9 nucleotides align to TRBD1. Trimming at V came to 3 bases and at J to 2 bases, leaving 4 bases not matched to a gene. The germline CDR1 and CDR2 sequences are KGHSH and LQKENI. The CDR3 runs 15 residues. The CDR3 DNA follows: TGTGCCAGCTCACCCGGGACAGGGCCCAACTATGGCTACACCTTC. Translation: CASSPGTGPNYGYTF.

The rearrangement links TRBV30 to TRBJ2-5; tentatively, D is TRBD2 (6 bases). The CDR3 contains 13 residues. Germline V gene sequence: CDR1 GTSNPN, CDR2 SVGIG (reference sequence). V lost 5 bases to trimming and J lost 1 base, with 11 bases between them. CDR3 DNA sequence: TGTGCCTGGGGGAGGACCTTCCAAGAGACCCAGTACTTC. Its translation: CAWGRTFQETQYF.

In nucleotides, the CDR3 is TGCGCCAGCAGCTTGGTAGGGACAGGGATCACTGAAGCTTTCTTT. It translates to CASSLVGTGITEAFF. The chain employs TRBV5-1 and TRBJ1-1; 9 bases match TRBD1. This CDR3 region has 15 residues. Trimming removed 0 bases from V and 4 bases from J; junction bases left unmatched: 4. CDR1 is SGHRS and CDR2 is YFSETQ in the germline V gene. Full variable domain (outside the CDR3, taken from reference TRBV5-1 and TRBJ1-1): KAGVTQTPRYLIKTRGQQVTLSCSPISGHRSVSWYQQTPGQGLQFLFEYFSETQRNKGNFPGRFSGRQFSNSRSEMNVSTLELGDSALYLCASSLVGTGITEAFFGQGTRLTVV.

This clone was found a few times. The V gene is TRBV27, the J gene TRBJ1-4; 7 nucleotides align to TRBD1. Germline CDR1 is MNHEY and CDR2 is SMNVEV (reference sequence). V lost 6 bases to trimming and J lost 7 bases; unmatched junction nucleotides: 11. CDR3 size: 15 residues. The CDR3 DNA sequence: TGTGCCAGCAGACCACTCCGGGACAGATCTGAAAAACTGTTTTTT. This sequence encodes CASRPLRDRSEKLFF.

Details on this clone: The sample contains more than one DNA sequence encoding this CDR3. The V gene is TRBV15, the J gene TRBJ2-5, with 7 bases aligning to TRBD2. The V and J ends lost 2 bases and 0 bases, in that order; junction bases with no gene match: 3. The V gene's germline CDR1 is LNHNV and CDR2 YYDKDF (reference sequence). This CDR3 has 15 amino acids. The CDR3 loop is CATSRRLADQETQYF. CDR3 sequence (DNA): TGTGCCACCAGCAGAAGACTAGCAGACCAAGAGACCCAGTACTTC.

V and J are TRBV2 and TRBJ1-3; D might be TRBD1 (5 bases). CDR3 length: 14 amino acids. Trimming removed 7 bases at V and 0 bases at J, with 10 bases between. CDR1 SNHLY and CDR2 FYNNEI come from the germline V gene. As DNA, the CDR3 is TGTGCCAGCACCAGGGCCTACTCTGGAAACACCATATATTTT. It encodes CASTRAYSGNTIYF.

The chain has TRBV4-2 and TRBJ1-1; D is ambiguous. Germline CDR1 LGHNA, CDR2 YNFKEQ. Trimming shortened V by 1 base and J by 0 bases, and 12 bases separated the two germline ends. This CDR3 contains 16 residues. The CDR3 protein is CASSQVTRIMNTEAFF. Written as DNA, the CDR3 is TGTGCCAGCAGCCAAGTGACTCGGATTATGAACACTGAAGCTTTCTTT.

A word on this clone: The same CDR3 is also encoded by other DNA sequences in this sample. This rearrangement joins TRBV28 to TRBJ1-5; the D is unclear. The V and J ends lost 6 bases and 4 bases respectively, with 4 bases between them. CDR3 length: 11 amino acids. CDR1 is MDHEN and CDR2 is SYDVKM in the germline V gene. Written as DNA, the CDR3 is TGTGCCAGCAGCTTGAATCAGCCCCAGCATTTT. Protein product: CASSLNQPQHF.

This clone was seen once. This chain's CDR3 is CATGRGEDTEAFF. The CDR3 nucleotides read TGTGCCACGGGTAGGGGTGAGGACACTGAAGCTTTCTTT. The chain links TRBV10-3 to TRBJ1-1; the D gene is possibly TRBD1 (5 bases). Trimming shortened V by 10 bases and J by 3 bases, and 15 bases separated the two germline ends. The CDR3 totals 13 residues. CDR1 ENHRY and CDR2 SYGVKD come from the germline V gene.

V and J are TRBV7-2 and TRBJ2-5, with TRBD1 matching over 8 bases. The germline V gene encodes CDR1 SGHTA and CDR2 FQGNSA. This CDR3 comprises 17 residues. V lost 1 base to trimming and J lost 3 bases; unmatched junction nucleotides: 10. The chain's CDR3 is CASSLVSGGQGEETQYF. The CDR3 DNA is TGTGCCAGCAGCTTAGTCTCAGGGGGCCAGGGGGAAGAGACCCAGTACTTC.

The chain couples TRBV2 to TRBJ2-3; D perhaps matches TRBD2 (5 bases). Between the trimmed V and J ends, which lost 4 bases and 2 bases, there was a span of 10 bases. Germline CDR1 SNHLY, CDR2 FYNNEI. The length of the CDR3 is 14 residues. CDR3 nucleotide sequence: TGTGCCAGCAGTGTACTAGTCACCACAGATACGCAGTATTTT. This encodes CASSVLVTTDTQYF.

The chain combines TRBV5-5 with TRBJ2-6, with D perhaps TRBD1 (6 bases). Germline-derived CDR1 and CDR2 are SGHKS and YYEKEE (reference sequence). Trimming stripped 0 bases from V and 2 bases from J, with 12 bases between. This CDR3 has 17 amino acids. The CDR3 DNA follows: TGTGCCAGCAGCTTGGTCCCGACAGGCCCTGGGGCCAACGTCCTGACTTTC. Translated: CASSLVPTGPGANVLTF.

This rearrangement joins TRBV5-1 to TRBJ2-1, with TRBD1 identical over 10 bases. From germline, CDR1 is SGHRS and CDR2 YFSETQ. The ends lost 10 bases at V and 3 bases at J; junction bases unmatched: 7. This CDR3 is 14 amino acids long. The CDR3 nucleotides read TGCGCCTCCCAAGGGGACAGGGGCTACAATGAGCAGTTCTTC. Residues: CASQGDRGYNEQFF.

This clone was detected a few times. The chain is built from TRBV11-2 and TRBJ2-1; no clear D. The V gene's germline CDR1 is SGHAT and CDR2 FQNNGV. V lost 0 bases and J 6 bases, leaving 12 bases between the germline ends. The CDR3 contains 15 residues. The CDR3 nucleotides read TGTGCCAGCAGCTTAGATCCAGGCAGGTTCAATGAGCAGTTCTTC. This codes for CASSLDPGRFNEQFF.

The table lists this clone with a few counts. The genes are TRBV19 and TRBJ2-7, with D possibly being TRBD2 (6 bases). The length of the CDR3 is 17 residues. Looked up from germline, CDR1 is LNHDA and CDR2 is SQIVND (reference sequence). V lost 0 bases and J 0 bases, leaving 15 bases between the germline ends. The CDR3 nucleotides are TGTGCCAGTAGTATAGACCTCTCTAGCGAGAGCTCCTACGAGCAGTACTTC. It translates to CASSIDLSSESSYEQYF.

The chain links TRBV5-5 to TRBJ1-5, with D possibly matching TRBD1 (5 bases). From germline, CDR1 is SGHKS and CDR2 YYEKEE (reference sequence). The length of the CDR3 is 14 residues. V was trimmed by 2 bases and J by 2 bases, leaving 8 bases between them. The CDR3 reads CASSLIQGNQPQHF. CDR3 in DNA: TGTGCCAGCAGCTTAATACAGGGCAATCAGCCCCAGCATTTT. The full variable domain, its missing parts supplied by reference TRBV5-5 and TRBJ1-5, is DAGVTQSPTHLIKTRGQQVTLRCSPISGHKSVSWYQQVLGQGPQFIFQYYEKEERGRGNFPDRFSARQFPNYSSELNVNALLLGDSALYLCASSLIQGNQPQHFGDGTRLSIL.

The chain links TRBV11-3 to TRBJ1-6; D gene uncertain. With 0 bases removed from V and 10 bases from J, the gap between germline ends came to 7 bases. Germline CDR1 is SGHNT and CDR2 is YENEEA. The CDR3 has 13 residues. For the CDR3, the DNA is TGTGCCAGCAGCTTAGAACGGGAGTCACCCCTCCACTTT. It codes for CASSLERESPLHF.

This clone was seen a handful of times. One end of the junction fails to match germline, which may point to a read error. The chain uses TRBV7-9 and TRBJ2-5; D is possibly TRBD1 (5 bases). CDR3 length: 12 residues. CDR1 is SEHNR and CDR2 is FQNEAQ in the germline V gene (reference sequence). DNA of the CDR3: TGTTCCAGCAGTCAGGGTCCGGAGACCCAGTACTTC. Encoded protein: CSSSQGPETQYF. The full variable domain, with the rest looked up from reference TRBV7-9 and TRBJ2-5, is DTGVSQNPRHKITKRGQNVTFRCDPISEHNRLYWYRQTLGQGPEFLTYFQNEAQLEKSRLLSDRFSAERPKGSFSTLEIQRTEQGDSAMYLCSSSQGPETQYFGPGTRLLVL.

The chain joins TRBV6-5 to TRBJ2-7; possibly TRBD1 for D (5 bases). Trimming stripped 0 bases from V and 1 base from J, with 13 bases between. CDR1 and CDR2 (germline): MNHEY, SVGAGI. The CDR3 length is 16 residues. The CDR3 DNA reads as TGTGCCAGCAGTTACTCGTCAGGGCAGAAATCCTACGAGCAGTACTTC. Its translation is CASSYSSGQKSYEQYF.

The V gene is TRBV27, the J gene TRBJ2-3, with a tentative D call TRBD1 (6 bases). Deletions cut 10 bases from V and 0 bases from J, with 17 bases between. The CDR3 spans 15 residues. Germline V gene lookup returns CDR1 MNHEY and CDR2 SMNVEV (reference sequence). The CDR3, as DNA: TGTGCCAAACGAGGGGGAGATCCTAGCACAGATACGCAGTATTTT. As protein: CAKRGGDPSTDTQYF.